This T cell receptor beta chain was profiled in a study of T cell changes during pregnancy in multiple sclerosis. Sequencing used immunoSEQ multiplex PCR; TCRdb keeps in-frame clones, though not all of them. The data hold about 43,000 clones, with more than 75% observed a single time. Per germline, CDR1 MNHNY and CDR2 SVGAGI (reference sequence). Trimming left V 2 bases short and J 7 bases short, with 9 bases between. This CDR3 is 13 amino acids long. The sequencing input was PBMCs (not recorded whether the cells were cultured). V is TRBV6-6 and J is TRBJ1-5; no firm D call. The source of this sequence is a female donor with multiple sclerosis, enrolled in a pregnancy study. The CDR3 reads CASSYPGGQPQHF. CDR3 DNA sequence: TGTGCCAGCAGTTACCCTGGTGGGCAGCCCCAGCATTTT.